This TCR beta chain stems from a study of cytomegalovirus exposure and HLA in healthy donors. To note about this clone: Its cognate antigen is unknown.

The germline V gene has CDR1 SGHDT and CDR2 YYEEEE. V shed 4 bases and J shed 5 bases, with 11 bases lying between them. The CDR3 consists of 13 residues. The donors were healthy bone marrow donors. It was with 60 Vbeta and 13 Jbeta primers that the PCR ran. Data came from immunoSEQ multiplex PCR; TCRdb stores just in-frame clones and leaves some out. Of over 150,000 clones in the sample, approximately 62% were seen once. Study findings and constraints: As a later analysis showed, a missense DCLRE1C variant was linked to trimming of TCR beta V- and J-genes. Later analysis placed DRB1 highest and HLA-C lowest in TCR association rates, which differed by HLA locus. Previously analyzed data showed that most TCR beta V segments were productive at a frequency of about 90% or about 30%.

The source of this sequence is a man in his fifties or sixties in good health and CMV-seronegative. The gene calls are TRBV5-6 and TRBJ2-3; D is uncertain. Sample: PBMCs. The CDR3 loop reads CASSPPSGDTQYF. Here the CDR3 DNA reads TGTGCCAGCAGCCCCCCCTCCGGAGATACGCAGTATTTT.